The 7 T cell receptor beta chains reported below all come from one sample, sequenced in a study of blood T cell repertoires in COVID-19. TCRdb's copy holds only in-frame clones and misses some; the assay was immunoSEQ multiplex PCR. This sample has 200,000 to 300,000 clones; 84% occur once, and the top ten carry under 5.5%. The sample comprised peripheral blood. These receptor sequences come from a man aged 55-75 years with acute or convalescent COVID-19.

The chain employs TRBV18 and TRBJ2-1, with 10 bases matching TRBD1. Germline CDR1 KGHSH, CDR2 LQKENI. The junction had 7 bases not matched to a gene; V was cut back by 3 bases and J by 8 bases. The CDR3 length is 15 residues. Here the CDR3 reads CASSPLGQGVYEQFF. In DNA, the CDR3 is TGTGCCAGCTCACCCCTAGGACAGGGGGTCTATGAGCAGTTCTTC.

This CDR3 is CASSPLGLAGAPDTGELFF. In nucleotides, the CDR3 is TGCGCCAGCAGCCCCCTCGGACTAGCGGGGGCCCCCGACACCGGGGAGCTGTTTTTT. This chain connects TRBV4-1 to TRBJ2-2, with 13 bases aligning to TRBD2. The CDR3 consists of 19 residues. Trimming removed 4 bases from V and 3 bases from J; junction bases left unmatched: 11. CDR1 is MGHRA and CDR2 is YSYEKL in the germline V gene.

This chain links TRBV10-3 with TRBJ1-1; 8 bases are a match to TRBD1. After removal of 9 bases from V and 5 bases from J, the junction contained 8 bases not matched to a gene. CDR1 and CDR2 from the germline V gene are ENHRY and SYGVKD. The CDR3 is made up of 13 amino acids. The CDR3 protein is CAISTGGRTEAFF. CDR3 nucleotide sequence: TGTGCCATTAGTACAGGGGGAAGGACTGAAGCTTTCTTT.

The chain is built from TRBV28 and TRBJ2-7; 10 bases align to TRBD1. V dropped 5 bases and J dropped 7; count of bases not matched to a gene: 14. Germline V gene sequence: CDR1 MDHEN, CDR2 SYDVKM. The CDR3 runs to 16 residues. The CDR3 bases are TGTGCCAGCAGTGGCACCTTGGACAGGGGGTTTAGGGAGCAGTACTTC. Its translation is CASSGTLDRGFREQYF.

The chain recombines TRBV6-2 or TRBV6-3 with TRBJ2-1; 7 nucleotides align to TRBD1. Germline CDR1 MNHEY, CDR2 SVGEGT. The CDR3 length is 14 residues. V was pared by 2 bases and J by 9 bases, with 7 bases of the junction left unmatched. The CDR3 sequence is CASSYTQQGREQFF. CDR3 nucleotides: TGTGCCAGCAGTTACACTCAACAGGGGCGTGAGCAGTTCTTC.

The rearrangement links TRBV28 to TRBJ1-2, with TRBD1 matching over 9 bases. The junction had 5 bases not matched to a gene; V was cut back by 2 bases and J by 4 bases. The CDR3 has 15 residues. Germline CDR1 and CDR2: MDHEN and SYDVKM. This CDR3 reads CASSLTPTGGYGYTF. The CDR3 DNA sequence: TGTGCCAGCAGTTTAACCCCGACAGGGGGCTATGGCTACACCTTC.

The V and J genes are TRBV7-8 and TRBJ2-5, with a tentative D call TRBD1 (6 bases). Germline V gene data show CDR1 as SGHVS and CDR2 as FQNEAQ. CDR3 length: 16 residues. With 0 bases removed from V and 4 bases from J, the gap between germline ends came to 15 bases. The CDR3 protein is CASSLASRGWGETQYF. CDR3 sequence (DNA): TGTGCCAGCAGCTTAGCGAGCAGGGGATGGGGAGAGACCCAGTACTTC. Full variable domain (missing parts from reference TRBV7-8 and TRBJ2-5): GAGVSQSPRYKVAKRGQDVALRCDPISGHVSLFWYQQALGQGPEFLTYFQNEAQLDKSGLPSDRFFAERPEGSVSTLKIQRTQQEDSAVYLCASSLASRGWGETQYFGPGTRLLVL.